The source of this T cell receptor beta chain is a study of T-cell reconstitution after alpha-beta-depleted transplantation in children. The CDR3 spans 13 residues. V trimming: 4 bases; J trimming: 10 bases; junction bases outside the gene matches: 6. The germline gives CDR1 SGHVS, CDR2 FNYEAQ. Unique molecular identifiers were incorporated during preparation of the TCRbeta library. One entry per CDR3 protein results from TCRdb running MiXCR on the PCR reads. The sample lists 120,000 or so distinct CDR3 sequences, about 9.4% occurring once. The table lists this clonotype with many counts. The input for sequencing was PBMCs from the stem cell graft donor, taken from the stem cell graft. This receptor was taken from a human donor who donated a stem cell graft to a child with acute lymphoblastic leukemia. The chain uses TRBV7-6 and TRBJ2-1; TRBD2 aligns across 8 bases. The CDR3 here is CASSSSGSKEQFF. In nucleotides, the CDR3 is TGTGCCAGCAGCTCCAGCGGGAGCAAAGAGCAGTTCTTC.